Listed below are T cell receptor beta chains from one sample, sequenced in a study of identifying expanded T cells in peripheral blood. The table came from immunoSEQ multiplex PCR; TCRdb's copy has only in-frame clones and leaves some out. This table has around 78,000 clones, just under 85% appearing once. What was sequenced was blood. Receptors originate from a person aged 18-70 years in good health. Both conserved end residues are part of each CDR3. Each record gives: CDR3 DNA, CDR3 protein, clone size, CDR3 length, D gene, J gene, V gene. A D gene is named only where the DNA matches it firmly. The size entry is marked missing in some rows and otherwise reads once, few, many or a size class.

DNA: TGTGCCAGCAGCTCCAGCGGGAGAAAGTACAATGAGCAGTTCTTC
CDR3: CASSSSGRKYNEQFF
size: -
length: 15
D: TRBD2
J: TRBJ2-1
V: TRBV11-3

DNA: TGTGCCAGCAGCTTATCCGGTACCCAAAACATTCAGTACTTC
CDR3: CASSLSGTQNIQYF
size: -
length: 14
D: -
J: TRBJ2-4
V: TRBV7-2

DNA: TGTGCCAGCAGCTTGGTTGTGGGTTATACAGCAGATGGCTACACCTTC
CDR3: CASSLVVGYTADGYTF
size: -
length: 16
D: -
J: TRBJ1-2
V: TRBV7-8

DNA: TGTGCCAGCAGTTTATTAGCGGGACCCCAAGAGACCCAGTACTTC
CDR3: CASSLLAGPQETQYF
size: -
length: 15
D: TRBD2
J: TRBJ2-5
V: TRBV27

DNA: TGTGCCAGCAGCGCGGAGGGGAGTGGCGAGCAGTACTTC
CDR3: CASSAEGSGEQYF
size: -
length: 13
D: -
J: TRBJ2-7
V: TRBV9

DNA: TGTGCCAGCAGTTTGGCTAGCGGGAGCACAGATACGCAGTATTTT
CDR3: CASSLASGSTDTQYF
size: -
length: 15
D: TRBD2
J: TRBJ2-3
V: TRBV27

DNA: TGTGCCAGCTCCAGGGTGATTGATCAAGAGACCCAGTACTTC
CDR3: CASSRVIDQETQYF
size: -
length: 14
D: -
J: TRBJ2-5
V: TRBV10-3

DNA: TGTGCCAGCAGCTTAGATGAGGGCAGCCCATACAATGAGCAGTTCTTC
CDR3: CASSLDEGSPYNEQFF
size: -
length: 16
D: -
J: TRBJ2-1
V: TRBV7-6

DNA: TGTGCCAGCAGCCAAGTCGGGGACGGTGGCTACGAGCAGTACTTC
CDR3: CASSQVGDGGYEQYF
size: -
length: 15
D: -
J: TRBJ2-7
V: TRBV14

DNA: TGTGCCACCCAGGGAGGGAACACTGAAGCTTTCTTT
CDR3: CATQGGNTEAFF
size: -
length: 12
D: -
J: TRBJ1-1
V: TRBV6-6

DNA: TGCGCCAGCAGCCAACCCGCCGGGACCATCGGAGCTTTCTTT
CDR3: CASSQPAGTIGAFF
size: once
length: 14
D: -
J: TRBJ1-1
V: TRBV4-1

DNA: TGTGCCAGCAGCCCGTTAAGAGAAGGCACTGAAGCTTTCTTT
CDR3: CASSPLREGTEAFF
size: -
length: 14
D: -
J: TRBJ1-1
V: TRBV25-1

DNA: TGCGCCAGCAGCTTAGAAGGGAAGGTGGGAAGAGAGGAACTGTTTTTT
CDR3: CASSLEGKVGREELFF
size: once
length: 16
D: -
J: TRBJ1-4
V: TRBV5-1

DNA: TGTGCCAGTCGGGGGGACAGGGTAAATCAGCCCCAGCATTTT
CDR3: CASRGDRVNQPQHF
size: -
length: 14
D: TRBD1
J: TRBJ1-5
V: TRBV19

DNA: TGTGCCAGCAGCTTAAGGGGGCTCACTGAAGCTTTCTTT
CDR3: CASSLRGLTEAFF
size: -
length: 13
D: TRBD1
J: TRBJ1-1
V: TRBV7-2

DNA: TGTGCCAGCTCTCCGGACATTGGAACCTACAATGAGCAGTTCTTC
CDR3: CASSPDIGTYNEQFF
size: -
length: 15
D: -
J: TRBJ2-1
V: TRBV18

DNA: TGTGCCAGCAGATGGGACAGGCGCTCCTACGAGCAGTACTTC
CDR3: CASRWDRRSYEQYF
size: -
length: 14
D: TRBD1
J: TRBJ2-7
V: TRBV2

DNA: TGCAGCGCTGCACAGGGGCAGGGGACTAACTATGGCTACACCTTC
CDR3: CSAAQGQGTNYGYTF
size: -
length: 15
D: TRBD1
J: TRBJ1-2
V: TRBV29-1

DNA: TGCGCCAGCAGCCGCCTTGTCGGGGAGACCCAGTACTTC
CDR3: CASSRLVGETQYF
size: -
length: 13
D: -
J: TRBJ2-5
V: TRBV4-1

DNA: TGTGCCAGCAGCTTAGTCGGGCACGAGCAGTACTTC
CDR3: CASSLVGHEQYF
size: -
length: 12
D: -
J: TRBJ2-7
V: TRBV7-2

DNA: TGTGCCAGCAGTCTTAGGACTAGCGGATATACCTACAATGAGCAGTTCTTC
CDR3: CASSLRTSGYTYNEQFF
size: -
length: 17
D: TRBD2
J: TRBJ2-1
V: TRBV2

DNA: TGTGCCAGCAGGCCAGGGGGTAGCTATGGCTACACCTTC
CDR3: CASRPGGSYGYTF
size: -
length: 13
D: TRBD1
J: TRBJ1-2
V: TRBV27

DNA: TGCGCCAGCAGCCAAGATGCGGGGTTGGAGGAGACCCAGTACTTC
CDR3: CASSQDAGLEETQYF
size: -
length: 15
D: -
J: TRBJ2-5
V: TRBV4-3

DNA: TGTGCCAGCAGCTTATGGACAGGGTTGAATGAAAAACTGTTTTTT
CDR3: CASSLWTGLNEKLFF
size: -
length: 15
D: TRBD1
J: TRBJ1-4
V: TRBV7-2

DNA: TGCGCCAGCAGCTCCCGGAACCAGGGGGCAGGAGAGACCCAGTACTTC
CDR3: CASSSRNQGAGETQYF
size: -
length: 16
D: TRBD1
J: TRBJ2-5
V: TRBV5-1

DNA: TGTGCCAGCAGTCCCGGGACTAGCGGGACACTCACCGGGGAGCTGTTTTTT
CDR3: CASSPGTSGTLTGELFF
size: -
length: 17
D: TRBD2
J: TRBJ2-2
V: TRBV28

DNA: TGTGCCACCAGCCGGAGGCCCGGAGGGAACAATCAGCCCCAGCATTTT
CDR3: CATSRRPGGNNQPQHF
size: -
length: 16
D: -
J: TRBJ1-5
V: TRBV15

DNA: TGTGCCAGCAGCATCACCCCCGGGAGAGGCCACGAGCAGTACTTC
CDR3: CASSITPGRGHEQYF
size: -
length: 15
D: -
J: TRBJ2-7
V: TRBV7-8

DNA: TGCGCCAGCAGCTTAAGGGGACAGGACACAGATACGCAGTATTTT
CDR3: CASSLRGQDTDTQYF
size: -
length: 15
D: TRBD1
J: TRBJ2-3
V: TRBV5-1

DNA: TGTGCCAGCAGGTTGACAGGGGGCGATCAGCCCCAGCATTTT
CDR3: CASRLTGGDQPQHF
size: -
length: 14
D: TRBD1
J: TRBJ1-5
V: TRBV6-5

DNA: TGCGCCAGCAGCCCTCAAAAGCAGCGCGCAGATACGCAGTATTTT
CDR3: CASSPQKQRADTQYF
size: once
length: 15
D: -
J: TRBJ2-3
V: TRBV4-1

DNA: TGTGCCAGCAGCCCCGGGACAGTCAACTATGGCTACACCTTC
CDR3: CASSPGTVNYGYTF
size: -
length: 14
D: TRBD1
J: TRBJ1-2
V: TRBV7-2

DNA: TGTGCCAGCAGCTGGGACAGGAACACTGAAGCTTTCTTT
CDR3: CASSWDRNTEAFF
size: -
length: 13
D: TRBD1
J: TRBJ1-1
V: TRBV6-6

DNA: TGTGCCAGCAGTTACTCGGGCACTAGCTCCTACAATGAGCAGTTCTTC
CDR3: CASSYSGTSSYNEQFF
size: -
length: 16
D: -
J: TRBJ2-1
V: TRBV6-5

DNA: TGTGCCAGCAGTTACCTACGGGACAGGGCCGACGAGCAGTACTTC
CDR3: CASSYLRDRADEQYF
size: once
length: 15
D: TRBD1
J: TRBJ2-7
V: TRBV6-5